A selection of T cell receptor beta chains follows, all from one sample in a study of CD8 T cells in ankylosing spondylitis. Each CDR3 protein is one row after TCRdb ran MiXCR on the 5' RACE reads. The sample has 150,000 to 200,000 distinct CDR3 sequences, more than 9% seen once; the top ten hold roughly 28%. The sample was blood, either unsorted or a sorted T cell fraction (not recorded which). Every receptor here comes from a male donor with ankylosing spondylitis or in good health (not recorded which). The conserved cysteine and the conserved F or W are not part of the CDR3 here.

v_gene | CDR3aa
TRBV11-2 | ASSRPHQGFERDGYT
TRBV7-6 | ASSPSGTGGTDTQY
TRBV18 | ASSPRTHEAF
TRBV15 | ATSRDLLDEQY
TRBV12-3/TRBV12-4 | ASSIGGTGNSPLH
TRBV15 | ATREQTSSGNTIY
TRBV5-1 | ASSAAGGSGEKLF
TRBV7-8 | ASSTDRVLYEQY
TRBV27 | ASKPTSTGQNIQY
TRBV25-1 | ASSGTESENTEAF
TRBV21-1 | ASTSGGRA
TRBV15 | ATSSTPIRDGSYEQY
TRBV25-1 | ASSDHYGRGTYNEQF
TRBV18 | ASSSNSGGSYEQY
TRBV7-8 | ASSFRDRATGELF
TRBV12-3/TRBV12-4 | ASTHSSGSDEQY
TRBV11-2 | ASSLGLTYGYT
TRBV6-5 | ASSYLQGNGYT
TRBV7-6 | ASSQGTSSSYEQY
TRBV3-1 | ASSQDRSGRAYEQY
TRBV5-1 | ASSLAAGDSPLH
TRBV5-1 | ASSGISGVAGGSYNEQF
TRBV2 | ASSLNLAGEQF